These 24 T cell receptor beta chains came from one sample sequenced in a study of vaccination and CD4 T cells after COVID-19. These receptors lack a known antigen. Specified treatment: roughly nine-day PBMC culture with coronavirus spike peptide pools or control peptides (ViraFEST assay). Cultured CD4+ T cell DNA was sequenced using the Oncomine TCR Beta short-read assay. TCRdb processed the PCR reads anew with MiXCR; each CDR3 protein has one entry. The sample has some 18,000 distinct CDR3 sequences; less than 30% are singletons. The specimen was cultured CD4+ T cells from blood. These receptors were taken from a human donor with COVID-19.

The rearrangement joins TRBV19 to TRBJ1-6; D not certain. V was shortened by 6 bases and J by 9 bases, with 24 bases between the two germline ends. The V gene's germline CDR1 is LNHDA and CDR2 SQIVND (reference sequence). The CDR3 consists of 17 residues. CDR3 protein: CASSSTSGFGGVSPLHF. CDR3 nucleotide sequence: TGTGCCAGTAGCTCCACCTCGGGTTTCGGCGGGGTTTCACCCCTCCACTTT.

The rearrangement joins TRBV15 to TRBJ1-2, with 8 bases fitting TRBD1. This CDR3 is built from 15 residues. Germline V gene data show CDR1 as LNHNV and CDR2 as YYDKDF (reference sequence). V was clipped by 1 base and J by 6 bases; unmatched bases: 7. This chain's CDR3 is CATSRAPGRGHGYTF. CDR3 DNA: TGTGCCACCAGCAGAGCGCCGGGCAGGGGGCATGGCTACACCTTC. Complete variable domain (other parts from reference TRBV15 and TRBJ1-2): DAMVIQNPRYQVTQFGKPVTLSCSQTLNHNVMYWYQQKSSQAPKLLFHYYDKDFNNEADTPDNFQSRRPNTSFCFLDIRSPGLGDTAMYLCATSRAPGRGHGYTFGSGTRLTVV.

CDR3 sequence (DNA): TGCGCCAGCAGCCTTAACATGGGGACTAGCGGGGTAAATGAGCAGTTCTTC. As protein: CASSLNMGTSGVNEQFF. V gene TRBV5-1 combines with J gene TRBJ2-1; the match to TRBD2 covers 13 bases. CDR3 length equals 17 residues. The germline CDR1 and CDR2 sequences are SGHRS and YFSETQ. Trimming removed 4 bases from V and 7 bases from J; junction bases left unmatched: 11. Combining the CDR3 with reference TRBV5-1 and TRBJ2-1 gives the whole variable domain KAGVTQTPRYLIKTRGQQVTLSCSPISGHRSVSWYQQTPGQGLQFLFEYFSETQRNKGNFPGRFSGRQFSNSRSEMNVSTLELGDSALYLCASSLNMGTSGVNEQFFGPGTRLTVL.

By frequency in the sample, this clonotype is medium-sized (0.01 to 0.1%). The chain recombines TRBV5-1 with TRBJ2-3; D unresolved. This CDR3 contains 15 residues. The germline CDR1 and CDR2 sequences are SGHRS and YFSETQ. Trimming left V 6 bases short and J 0 bases short, with 14 bases between. The CDR3 sequence is CASKEYSSSTDTQYF. The CDR3 region has the DNA TGCGCCAGCAAGGAATACAGTTCTAGCACAGATACGCAGTATTTT.

This clonotype has a handful of counts. The chain has TRBV7-6 and TRBJ2-3, with TRBD1 matching over 10 bases. The CDR3 is 16 amino acids. The germline V gene encodes CDR1 SGHVS and CDR2 FNYEAQ. V lost 5 bases, J lost 3 bases, and 8 bases stayed unmatched. For the CDR3, the DNA is TGTGCCAGCAGCCTGGGACAGGGGATCAGGACAGATACGCAGTATTTT. Protein product: CASSLGQGIRTDTQYF.

This clonotype has a handful of counts. V and J are TRBV12-5 and TRBJ2-2; TRBD2 agrees at 8 bases. V lost 4 bases to trimming and J lost 6 bases; unmatched junction nucleotides: 10. This CDR3 spans 16 amino acids. Germline V gives CDR1 LGHNT, CDR2 FRNRAP. In DNA form, the CDR3 reads TGTGCTAGTGGTTCCCCTAGGCTAGCGGGTGCCGGGGAGCTGTTTTTT. Translated: CASGSPRLAGAGELFF.

The genes are TRBV4-1 and TRBJ2-2; 7 bases map to TRBD1. The ends lost 6 bases at V and 4 bases at J; junction bases unmatched: 5. CDR1 is MGHRA, CDR2 YSYEKL, per germline. The CDR3 has 14 amino acids. CDR3 region: CASRRQGSTGELFF. For the CDR3, the DNA is TGCGCCAGCAGAAGACAGGGATCCACCGGGGAGCTGTTTTTT.

This clonotype was seen more than once but under ten times. V and J are TRBV12-3 or TRBV12-4 and TRBJ1-1; a possible D gene is TRBD1 (5 bases). V was clipped by 7 bases and J by 1 base, with 10 bases between them. This CDR3 comprises 13 residues. CDR3 sequence (DNA): TGTGCCAGCACCGGAACAGGGAACACTGAAGCTTTCTTT. Protein product: CASTGTGNTEAFF.

In nucleotides, the CDR3 is TGTGCCAGCTCCCGGGACCTGGATAAGGAAAAACTGTTTTTT. Protein sequence: CASSRDLDKEKLFF. The chain couples TRBV18 to TRBJ1-4, with D maybe TRBD1 (5 bases). V lost 6 bases to trimming and J lost 8 bases, with 16 bases between them. The CDR3 is 14 residues long. Germline V lookup: CDR1 KGHSH, CDR2 LQKENI.

V is TRBV5-1 and J is TRBJ2-1; possible D gene TRBD2, 6 bases. V lost 4 bases and J 9 bases, leaving 14 bases between the germline ends. In germline, CDR1 is SGHRS, CDR2 YFSETQ. The CDR3 is 13 residues long. The CDR3 protein is CASSVAGTSEQFF. The CDR3 nucleotides read TGCGCCAGCAGCGTCGCGGGGACCTCTGAGCAGTTCTTC.

This clonotype was counted only a few times. This CDR3 is CSAPRTGKYEKLFF. DNA of the CDR3: TGCAGTGCACCCCGGACAGGGAAGTATGAAAAACTGTTTTTT. The rearrangement joins TRBV20-1 to TRBJ1-4; 8 positions match TRBD1. CDR1 and CDR2 (germline): DFQATT, SNEGSKA (reference sequence). CDR3 length: 14 amino acids. The V segment lost 6 bases and the J segment 6 bases; nucleotides outside the gene matches: 9.

The chain carries TRBV20-1 and TRBJ1-5; D uncertain. V dropped 1 base and J dropped 3 bases, with 7 bases sitting between them. Germline values: CDR1 DFQATT, CDR2 SNEGSKA (reference sequence). The CDR3 contains 13 residues. The CDR3 region is CSARGVYNQPQHF. The DNA for the CDR3 is TGCAGTGCTAGAGGGGTTTACAATCAGCCCCAGCATTTT.

The genes are TRBV18 and TRBJ1-2; 11 bases match TRBD1. Trimming removed 2 bases from V and 5 bases from J; junction bases left unmatched: 7. The germline CDR1 and CDR2 sequences are KGHSH and LQKENI. The CDR3 sequence is 16 residues long. CDR3 bases: TGTGCCAGCTCACCAGAACTCGGGACAGGGGGTTATGGCTACACCTTC. Encoded protein: CASSPELGTGGYGYTF.

The chain uses TRBV19 and TRBJ1-2, with 7 positions matching TRBD1. Germline CDR1 and CDR2: LNHDA and SQIVND (reference sequence). After removal of 4 bases from V and 4 bases from J, the junction contained 9 bases not matched to a gene. The CDR3 spans 15 residues. CDR3 in DNA: TGTGCCAGTAGTACTCAGACAGGGACCCCCTATGGCTACACCTTC. This codes for CASSTQTGTPYGYTF. Together with reference TRBV19 and TRBJ1-2, the CDR3 gives the full variable domain: DGGITQSPKYLFRKEGQNVTLSCEQNLNHDAMYWYRQDPGQGLRLIYYSQIVNDFQKGDIAEGYSVSREKKESFPLTVTSAQKNPTAFYLCASSTQTGTPYGYTFGSGTRLTVV.

By its share, this clonotype is medium-sized. This chain joins TRBV6-5 and TRBJ2-5; D unclear. Trimming stripped 0 bases from V and 1 base from J, with 6 bases between. The CDR3 is made up of 14 amino acids. The V gene's germline CDR1 is MNHEY and CDR2 SVGAGI. In DNA form, the CDR3 reads TGTGCCAGCAGTTACTCGACCCCCCAAGAGACCCAGTACTTC. It encodes CASSYSTPQETQYF.

A few counts support this clonotype. The chain joins TRBV19 to TRBJ2-4; perhaps TRBD2 as D (5 bases). The germline V gene encodes CDR1 LNHDA and CDR2 SQIVND (reference sequence). Trimming left V 5 bases short and J 8 bases short, with 13 bases between. The CDR3 consists of 13 residues. CDR3 amino acids: CASSGRSGDIQYF. As DNA, the CDR3 is TGTGCCAGTAGTGGGCGGTCCGGGGACATTCAGTACTTC.

The rearrangement links TRBV5-6 to TRBJ1-2; D not certain. The V gene's germline CDR1 is SGHDT and CDR2 YYEEEE. This CDR3 is 15 amino acids long. Deletions cut 0 bases from V and 2 bases from J, with 11 bases between. CDR3 sequence: CASSLDLLGNYGYTF. In DNA form, the CDR3 reads TGTGCCAGCAGCTTGGACCTACTCGGGAACTATGGCTACACCTTC.

The chain joins TRBV2 to TRBJ2-3, with 8 bases fitting TRBD1. Per the germline V gene, CDR1 is SNHLY and CDR2 is FYNNEI. V shed 7 bases and J 3 bases; nucleotides not matched to a gene: 9. This CDR3 spans 15 amino acids. CDR3 DNA sequence: TGTGCCAGCATTTTCCAGGGGGCTCAGACAGATACGCAGTATTTT. Amino acid sequence: CASIFQGAQTDTQYF.

This clonotype occurred a few times. The chain uses TRBV12-3 or TRBV12-4 and TRBJ1-5; D uncertain. The V and J ends lost 5 bases and 9 bases respectively, with 11 bases between them. This CDR3 region has 12 residues. CDR3 DNA sequence: TGTGCCAGCAGTGGGAAATCGCGGCCCCAGCATTTT. This codes for CASSGKSRPQHF.

The table lists this clonotype with a few counts. The chain has TRBV7-8 and TRBJ1-1, with unresolved D. Trimming took 8 bases from V and 3 from J, leaving 7 bases between them. CDR1 and CDR2 (germline): SGHVS, FQNEAQ. There are 11 residues in the CDR3. This chain's CDR3 is CASALDTEAFF. The CDR3 nucleotides read TGTGCCAGCGCGCTGGACACTGAAGCTTTCTTT.

V gene TRBV10-2 combines with J gene TRBJ2-7; 9 bases fit TRBD2. The CDR3 spans 16 residues. J was trimmed by 1 base and V by 6 bases; bases with no gene match: 10. Germline CDR1 is WSHSY and CDR2 is SAAADI. CDR3 loop: CASRAGAGGPSYEQYF. CDR3 bases: TGCGCCAGCAGGGCAGGGGCGGGGGGGCCTTCCTACGAGCAGTACTTC.

This clonotype showed up just a few times. This chain joins TRBV19 and TRBJ1-1; perhaps TRBD1 as D (6 bases). The ends were cut back, 1 base at V and 2 bases at J, with 14 bases in the middle. This CDR3 is built from 16 residues. CDR1 is LNHDA, CDR2 SQIVND, per germline (reference sequence). The CDR3 loop reads CASSIADRPTNTEAFF. In DNA form, the CDR3 reads TGTGCCAGTAGTATAGCGGACAGACCAACCAACACTGAAGCTTTCTTT.

This rearrangement joins TRBV5-6 to TRBJ2-4, with 14 bases aligning to TRBD2. The V segment lost 2 bases and the J segment 8 bases; nucleotides outside the gene matches: 6. Germline V gene lookup returns CDR1 SGHDT and CDR2 YYEEEE. There are 16 residues in the CDR3. In DNA form, the CDR3 reads TGTGCCAGCAGCTTTAGGACTAGCGGGGGGTTAGACATTCAGTACTTC. It encodes CASSFRTSGGLDIQYF.

CDR3 protein: CATSRGSGGAGDTQYF. CDR3 coding DNA: TGTGCCACCAGCAGAGGTAGCGGGGGGGCCGGAGATACGCAGTATTTT. The chain joins TRBV15 to TRBJ2-3; 11 nucleotides match TRBD2. The CDR3 contains 16 residues. Germline loops: CDR1 LNHNV, CDR2 YYDKDF (reference sequence). J gave up 5 bases and V 1 base, and 5 bases lay outside the gene matches.